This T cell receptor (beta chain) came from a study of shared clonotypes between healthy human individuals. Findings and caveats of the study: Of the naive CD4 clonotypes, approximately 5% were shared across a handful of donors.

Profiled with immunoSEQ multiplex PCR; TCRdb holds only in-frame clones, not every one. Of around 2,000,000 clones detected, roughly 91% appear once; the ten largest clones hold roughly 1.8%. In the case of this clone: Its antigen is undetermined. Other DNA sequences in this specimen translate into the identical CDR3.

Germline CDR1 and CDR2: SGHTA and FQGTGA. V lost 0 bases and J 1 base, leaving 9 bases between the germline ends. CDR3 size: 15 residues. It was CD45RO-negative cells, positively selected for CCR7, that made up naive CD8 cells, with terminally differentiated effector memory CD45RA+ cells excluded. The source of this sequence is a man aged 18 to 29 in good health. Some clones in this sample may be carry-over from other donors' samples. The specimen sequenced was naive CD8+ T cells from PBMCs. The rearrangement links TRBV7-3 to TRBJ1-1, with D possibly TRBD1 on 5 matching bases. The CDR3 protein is CASSLTLGGNTEAFF. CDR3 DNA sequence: TGTGCCAGCAGCTTAACCTTGGGGGGGAACACTGAAGCTTTCTTT.